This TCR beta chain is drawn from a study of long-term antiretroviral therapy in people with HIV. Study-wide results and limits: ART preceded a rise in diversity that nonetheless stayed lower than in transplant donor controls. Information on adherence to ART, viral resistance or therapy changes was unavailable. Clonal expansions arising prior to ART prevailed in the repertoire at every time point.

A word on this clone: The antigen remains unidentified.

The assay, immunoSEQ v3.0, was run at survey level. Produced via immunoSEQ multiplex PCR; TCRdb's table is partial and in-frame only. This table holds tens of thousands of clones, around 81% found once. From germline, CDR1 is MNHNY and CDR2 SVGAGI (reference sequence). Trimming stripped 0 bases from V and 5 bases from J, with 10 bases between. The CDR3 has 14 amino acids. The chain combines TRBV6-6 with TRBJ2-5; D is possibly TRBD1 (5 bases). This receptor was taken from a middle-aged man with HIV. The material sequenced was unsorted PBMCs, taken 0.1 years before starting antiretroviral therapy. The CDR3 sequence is CASSYSGARETQYF. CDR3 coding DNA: TGTGCCAGCAGTTACTCAGGGGCGAGGGAGACCCAGTACTTC.